This record covers a single T cell receptor (beta chain). CDR1 is MDHEN and CDR2 is SYDVKM in the germline V gene. This CDR3 region has 13 residues. The V gene end was trimmed by 6 bases and the J gene end by 8 bases; junction bases not matched to a gene: 7. These data are taken from a study of shared clonotypes between healthy human individuals. Deep level was the assay's run setting. Each sorted subset replicate got 200 ng genomic DNA, about 33,000 genomes. TCRdb keeps only in-frame clones here, not all; method: immunoSEQ multiplex PCR. This table has roughly 2,500,000 clones, 90% to 95% appearing once.

The sequenced sample consisted of naive CD4+ T cells from PBMCs. As for subset: CD45RA+ positively selected. This chain links TRBV28 with TRBJ1-2; 9 nucleotides line up with TRBD1. The receptor was isolated from a man between 18 and 35 years old in good health. Some clones in this sample may be carry-over from other donors' samples. The CDR3 DNA reads as TGTGCCAGCAGAGGGACAGGGTTTGGGGGCTACACCTTC. Its protein is CASRGTGFGGYTF.